The 15 T cell receptor beta chains below come from one sample, sequenced in a study of vaccination and CD4 T cells after COVID-19. The antigens for these receptors are not known. Sequence data for DNA of cultured CD4+ T cells were generated by the Oncomine TCR Beta short-read assay. In TCRdb, the PCR reads were re-called with MiXCR into one record per CDR3 protein. The table includes approximately 15,000 distinct CDR3 sequences, approximately 71% detected once. Treatment meaning: approximately nine-day PBMC culture with coronavirus spike peptide pools or control peptides (ViraFEST assay). The specimen was CD4+ T cells from blood, cultured in vitro. The source is a human donor who had recovered from COVID-19.

This clonotype was seen only once. The J gene is TRBJ2-1, the V gene TRBV6-5; 11 nucleotides line up with TRBD2. CDR1 MNHEY and CDR2 SVGAGI come from the germline V gene. J lost 6 bases, V lost 4 bases, and 8 bases had no gene match. The CDR3 loop spans 16 amino acids. The DNA of the CDR3 is TGTGCCAGCAGTTCGACCGGGACTAGCGGTGGCAATGAGCAGTTCTTC. This sequence encodes CASSSTGTSGGNEQFF.

The V gene is TRBV7-8, the J gene TRBJ1-1; a weak D match, TRBD1 (5 bases). The V end lost 2 bases, the J end lost 8 bases, and 6 bases lay between the germline ends. CDR1 is SGHVS and CDR2 is FQNEAQ in the germline V gene. This CDR3 is 11 amino acids long. The CDR3 sequence: CASSLRTEAFF. CDR3 nucleotide sequence: TGTGCCAGCAGCTTACGGACAGAAGCTTTCTTT. Full variable domain (rest looked up from reference TRBV7-8 and TRBJ1-1): GAGVSQSPRYKVAKRGQDVALRCDPISGHVSLFWYQQALGQGPEFLTYFQNEAQLDKSGLPSDRFFAERPEGSVSTLKIQRTQQEDSAVYLCASSLRTEAFFGQGTRLTVV.

The V and J genes are TRBV7-8 and TRBJ1-2, with D hard to call. CDR3 length: 16 residues. Germline V lookup: CDR1 SGHVS, CDR2 FQNEAQ. Trimming shortened V by 1 base and J by 4 bases, and 16 bases separated the two germline ends. CDR3 DNA: TGTGCCAGCAGCTTAGAGCCGCCTACTTATACCTATGGCTACACCTTC. Encoded protein: CASSLEPPTYTYGYTF.

CDR3 region: CATSGPTGLFRIQYF. The CDR3 DNA sequence: TGTGCCACCAGCGGACCGACGGGGTTATTCCGCATTCAGTACTTC. This chain uses TRBV15 with TRBJ2-4, with a weak D call TRBD2 (5 bases). This CDR3 comprises 15 residues. Between the trimmed V and J ends, which lost 5 bases and 9 bases, there was a span of 20 bases. In germline, CDR1 is LNHNV, CDR2 YYDKDF (reference sequence).

In its sample, this clonotype was seen a few times. The V call is TRBV6-2 or TRBV6-3, the J call TRBJ2-5, with 8 bases aligning to TRBD2. The CDR3 totals 16 residues. CDR1 is MNHEY and CDR2 is SVGEGT in the germline V gene. The V segment lost 6 bases and the J segment 0 bases; nucleotides outside the gene matches: 9. CDR3 loop: CASSSPTSDNQETQYF. In DNA form, the CDR3 reads TGTGCCAGCAGCTCCCCGACTAGCGATAACCAAGAGACCCAGTACTTC.

This chain connects TRBV6-2 or TRBV6-3 to TRBJ1-1, with 9 bases aligning to TRBD1. Germline V gene data show CDR1 as MNHEY and CDR2 as SVGEGT. The CDR3 has 13 amino acids. V trimming: 6 bases; J trimming: 5 bases; junction bases outside the gene matches: 4. The CDR3 reads CASSLDRGTEAFF. The CDR3, as DNA: TGTGCCAGCAGCCTAGACAGGGGGACTGAAGCTTTCTTT.

This chain links TRBV6-1 with TRBJ1-1; TRBD1 agrees at 7 bases. J lost 4 bases, V lost 2 bases, and 4 bases had no gene match. Germline V lookup: CDR1 MNHNS, CDR2 SASEGT. The CDR3 is 14 amino acids. CDR3 bases: TGTGCCAGCAGTGAACGACAGGGTCGCACTGAAGCTTTCTTT. Translation gives CASSERQGRTEAFF.

The chain couples TRBV7-2 to TRBJ2-1; a possible D gene is TRBD2 (5 bases). V was clipped by 0 bases and J by 3 bases, with 12 bases between them. Germline assignment: CDR1 SGHTA and CDR2 FQGNSA. The CDR3 runs to 16 residues. The CDR3 bases are TGTGCCAGCAGCTTAGCGCGGACTGCTTACTACAATGAGCAGTTCTTC. Translating it yields CASSLARTAYYNEQFF. Filled out from reference TRBV7-2 and TRBJ2-1, the complete variable domain reads GAGVSQSPSNKVTEKGKDVELRCDPISGHTALYWYRQSLGQGLEFLIYFQGNSAPDKSGLPSDRFSAERTGGSVSTLTIQRTQQEDSAVYLCASSLARTAYYNEQFFGPGTRLTVL.

DNA of the CDR3: TGCGCCAGCAGCCAACGACGCCTAGGGAATTCACCCCTCCACTTT. It is translated as CASSQRRLGNSPLHF. The J gene is TRBJ1-6, the V gene TRBV4-3; D is ambiguous. Germline CDR1 is LGHNA and CDR2 is YSLEER. V shed 2 bases and J shed 7 bases, with 12 bases lying between them. This CDR3 is built from 15 residues.

The rearrangement links TRBV6-5 to TRBJ2-2, with D unresolved. The CDR3 runs 15 residues. CDR1 is MNHEY, CDR2 SVGAGI, per germline. V was trimmed by 4 bases and J by 1 base, leaving 10 bases between them. The CDR3 is CASSLQPGNTGELFF. In DNA form, the CDR3 reads TGTGCCAGCAGTTTACAGCCAGGGAACACCGGGGAGCTGTTTTTT.

The rearrangement joins TRBV6-5 to TRBJ2-6; 10 bases line up with TRBD1. The V and J ends lost 0 bases and 2 bases, in that order; junction bases with no gene match: 7. The CDR3 sequence is 19 residues long. In germline, CDR1 is MNHEY, CDR2 SVGAGI. The CDR3 spells CASSYSRDRGFAGANVLTF. The CDR3 bases are TGTGCCAGCAGTTACTCGAGGGACAGGGGTTTCGCTGGGGCCAACGTCCTGACTTTC.

The V gene is TRBV20-1, the J gene TRBJ2-1, with TRBD2 matching over 8 bases. This CDR3 is built from 15 residues. J lost 9 bases, V lost 7 bases, and 17 bases had no gene match. Germline-derived CDR1 and CDR2 are DFQATT and SNEGSKA (reference sequence). The CDR3 DNA is TGCAGTGGAAACGCCGGGACTAGGATTGAAACTGAGCAGTTCTTC. Amino acid sequence: CSGNAGTRIETEQFF.

V and J are TRBV15 and TRBJ2-7, with D perhaps TRBD1 or TRBD2 (5 bases each). The CDR3 is 13 residues long. V shed 2 bases and J shed 7 bases, with 12 bases lying between them. The germline V gene encodes CDR1 LNHNV and CDR2 YYDKDF (reference sequence). CDR3 DNA sequence: TGTGCCACCAGCAGACCGGGACGTGCGGAGCAGTACTTC. Amino acid sequence: CATSRPGRAEQYF.

This clonotype appeared a few times. This chain joins TRBV20-1 and TRBJ2-7, with a possible D match to TRBD1 (6 bases). V lost 5 bases and J 1 base, leaving 15 bases between the germline ends. This CDR3 comprises 14 residues. Germline CDR1 reads DFQATT; CDR2 reads SNEGSKA (reference sequence). CDR3 nucleotides: TGCAGTGCTTATGACAGGATAAAATCCTACGAGCAGTACTTC. Translating it yields CSAYDRIKSYEQYF.

The genes are TRBV19 and TRBJ1-2, with unresolved D. Per the germline V gene, CDR1 is LNHDA and CDR2 is SQIVND (reference sequence). Trimming removed 1 base at V and 0 bases at J, with 9 bases between. CDR3 length equals 15 residues. This chain's CDR3 is CASSIASRTNYGYTF. In nucleotides, the CDR3 is TGTGCCAGTAGTATAGCGAGCAGAACTAACTATGGCTACACCTTC.